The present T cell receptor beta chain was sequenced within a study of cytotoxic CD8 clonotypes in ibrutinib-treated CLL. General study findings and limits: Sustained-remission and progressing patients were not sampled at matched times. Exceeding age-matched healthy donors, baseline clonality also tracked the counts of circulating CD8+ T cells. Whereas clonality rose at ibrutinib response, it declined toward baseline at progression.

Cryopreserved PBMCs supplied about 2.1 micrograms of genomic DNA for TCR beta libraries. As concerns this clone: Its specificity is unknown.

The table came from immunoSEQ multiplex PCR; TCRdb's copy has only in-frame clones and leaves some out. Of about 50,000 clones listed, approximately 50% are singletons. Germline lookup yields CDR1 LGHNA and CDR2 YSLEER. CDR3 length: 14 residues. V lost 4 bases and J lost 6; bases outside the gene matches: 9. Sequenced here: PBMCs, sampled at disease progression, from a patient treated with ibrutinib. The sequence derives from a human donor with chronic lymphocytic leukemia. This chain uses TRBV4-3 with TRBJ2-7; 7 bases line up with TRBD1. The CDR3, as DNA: TGCGCCAGCAGCCGGGACGACAGGGTACTCGAGCAGTACTTC. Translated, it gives CASSRDDRVLEQYF.